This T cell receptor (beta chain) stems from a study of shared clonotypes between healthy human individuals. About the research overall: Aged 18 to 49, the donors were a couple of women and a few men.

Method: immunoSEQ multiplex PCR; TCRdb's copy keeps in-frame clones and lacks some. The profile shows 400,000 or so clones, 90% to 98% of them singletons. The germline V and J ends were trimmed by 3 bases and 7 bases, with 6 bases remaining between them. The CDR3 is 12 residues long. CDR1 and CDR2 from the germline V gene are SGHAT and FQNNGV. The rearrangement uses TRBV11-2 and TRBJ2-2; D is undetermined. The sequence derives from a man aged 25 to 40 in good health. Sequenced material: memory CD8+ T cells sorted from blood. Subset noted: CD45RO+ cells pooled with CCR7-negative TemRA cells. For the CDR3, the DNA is TGTGCCAGCAGCTTGTGGGTCGGGGAGCTGTTTTTT. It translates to CASSLWVGELFF.